Listed below are T cell receptor beta chains from one sample, sequenced in a study of blood T cell repertoires in COVID-19. Clones were read by immunoSEQ multiplex PCR, and TCRdb kept only the in-frame ones, dropping some. The table records 200,000 to 250,000 clones, about 86% of them present only once. The specimen was PBMCs or T cells enriched from blood (not recorded which). The receptor source for this set is a woman in her 40s with acute COVID-19. Each CDR3 is given with its conserved first and last residue. The D gene is left open where the match is weak. Clone size is not always given. Where it is, it says once, few, many or a class for expanded clones.

-	TRBV19	-	TRBJ2-1	CASSIVNNEQFF	TGTGCCAGTAGTATAGTCAACAATGAGCAGTTCTTC
-	TRBV24-1	-	TRBJ2-7	CATSDPHESEEQYF	TGTGCCACCAGTGACCCACACGAGTCGGAGGAGCAGTACTTC
-	TRBV27	-	TRBJ2-5	CASSPFGPKETQYF	TGTGCCAGCAGCCCCTTTGGGCCGAAAGAGACCCAGTACTTC
TRBD1	TRBV27	-	TRBJ1-2	CASSFSRQGADGYTF	TGTGCCAGCAGTTTCTCCCGCCAGGGGGCGGATGGCTACACCTTC
TRBD2	TRBV10-3	-	TRBJ2-3	CAISDSVAGSRGRDTQYF	TGTGCCATCAGTGACTCGGTAGCGGGAAGTAGGGGTAGGGATACGCAGTATTTT
-	TRBV28	-	TRBJ1-6	CASSLALDSFNSPLHF	TGTGCCAGCAGTTTAGCCCTAGATAGCTTTAATTCACCCCTCCACTTT
TRBD1	TRBV30	-	TRBJ1-3	CAWVAGGDGNTIYF	TGTGCCTGGGTTGCAGGGGGCGATGGAAACACCATATATTTT
-	TRBV6-5	-	TRBJ1-3	CASRLLGGATIYF	TGTGCCAGCAGGCTACTCGGGGGGGCCACCATATATTTT
TRBD1	TRBV27	-	TRBJ1-6	CASSSYPNHRGQISPLHF	TGTGCCAGCAGTTCGTACCCGAACCACAGGGGGCAAATTTCACCCCTCCACTTT
-	TRBV7-6	-	TRBJ1-5	CASSLMGARNQPQHF	TGTGCCAGCAGCTTAATGGGGGCACGTAATCAGCCCCAGCATTTT
-	TRBV7-9	-	TRBJ1-1	CASSFVGADTEAFF	TGTGCCAGCAGCTTTGTGGGGGCCGACACTGAAGCTTTCTTT
TRBD2	TRBV30	-	TRBJ2-1	CAWSKGLAGINEQFF	TGTGCCTGGAGTAAGGGACTAGCGGGGATAAATGAGCAGTTCTTC
-	TRBV6-5	-	TRBJ2-1	CASSYGGNNEQFF	TGTGCCAGCAGTTACGGAGGGAACAATGAGCAGTTCTTC
TRBD1	TRBV19	-	TRBJ1-6	CASSMLGTGGSPLHF	TGTGCCAGTAGTATGTTAGGGACAGGGGGATCACCCCTCCACTTT
-	TRBV19	-	TRBJ1-1	CASSHGIGGTEAFF	TGTGCCAGTAGTCACGGGATCGGGGGCACTGAAGCTTTCTTT
-	TRBV5-6	-	TRBJ2-3	CASSQPGEMVTDTQYF	TGTGCCAGCAGTCAGCCTGGGGAGATGGTGACAGATACGCAGTATTTT
-	TRBV10-1	-	TRBJ2-2	CASSESRGSGTGELFF	TGCGCCAGCAGTGAGTCGCGAGGGAGCGGCACCGGGGAGCTGTTTTTT
-	TRBV28	-	TRBJ1-2	CASSLTENYGYTF	TGTGCCAGCAGTCTGACAGAGAACTATGGCTACACCTTC
TRBD1	TRBV12-3/TRBV12-4	-	TRBJ2-7	CASSSTGEQYF	TGTGCCAGCAGTTCGACAGGGGAGCAGTACTTC
TRBD2	TRBV7-3	-	TRBJ2-7	CASSGLAGGMQYF	TGTGCCAGCAGCGGACTAGCGGGAGGCATGCAGTACTTC
TRBD1	TRBV6-5	-	TRBJ1-2	CASSSGGYGYTF	TGTGCCAGCAGCTCAGGGGGCTATGGCTACACCTTC
TRBD1	TRBV18	few	TRBJ2-5	CASSPSGQGQETQYF	TGTGCCAGCTCACCATCGGGACAGGGCCAAGAGACCCAGTACTTC
TRBD2	TRBV7-9	few	TRBJ2-5	CASTRGGGETQYF	TGTGCCAGCACCCGGGGGGGTGGGGAGACCCAGTACTTC
TRBD1	TRBV15	-	TRBJ2-7	CATSRERQGHYEQYF	TGTGCCACCAGCAGAGAACGACAGGGACACTACGAGCAGTACTTC
TRBD1	TRBV19	-	TRBJ2-5	CASSIEGTGGGGTQYF	TGTGCCAGTAGTATAGAAGGGACAGGGGGCGGAGGGACCCAGTACTTC
-	TRBV6-5	few	TRBJ1-6	CASSYRQPRLNSPLHF	TGTGCCAGCAGTTACAGGCAACCTCGACTTAATTCACCCCTCCACTTT
-	TRBV18	-	TRBJ2-1	CASSPRLTADNEQFF	TGTGCCAGCTCACCCCGACTTACGGCCGACAATGAGCAGTTCTTC
-	TRBV4-3	-	TRBJ1-5	CASLPLGARQPQHF	TGCGCCAGCTTACCCTTGGGGGCCAGGCAGCCCCAGCATTTT
TRBD1	TRBV27	-	TRBJ1-1	CASSSPSRGTRTEAFF	TGTGCCAGCAGTTCGCCCTCCAGGGGGACAAGGACTGAAGCTTTCTTT
-	TRBV11-2	-	TRBJ2-1	CASALIYNEQFF	TGTGCCAGCGCACTAATCTACAATGAGCAGTTCTTC
TRBD2	TRBV7-9	-	TRBJ2-3	CASSLTSGSTDTQYF	TGTGCCAGCAGCTTAACTAGCGGAAGCACAGATACGCAGTATTTT
-	TRBV6-4	-	TRBJ1-1	CASRALGGGSITEAFF	TGTGCCAGCAGAGCCCTCGGGGGAGGGTCGATCACTGAAGCTTTCTTT